Listed below are T cell receptor beta chains from one sample, sequenced in a study of Graves' ophthalmopathy and Graves' hyperthyroidism. MiXCR was run by TCRdb on the multiplex PCR reads, yielding one entry per CDR3 protein. The table includes 200,000 to 300,000 distinct CDR3 sequences, 45% detected once. The specimen sequenced was peripheral blood. The receptors here all came from an adult man with Graves' ophthalmopathy. The conserved cysteine and the conserved F or W are not part of the CDR3 here.

TRBV15,ATSAGEGGPYGYT
TRBV15,ATSKTGENTGELF
TRBV6-5,ASSEWKVSGQPQH
TRBV2,ASSDSRGNTEAF
TRBV12-3/TRBV12-4,ASSPSWTGSKDTEAF
TRBV5-1,ASSYAGEKLF
TRBV19,ASSIGRGMDQPQH
TRBV7-6,ATREGTGNVLT
TRBV11-3,ASSSGRWTGVQETQY
TRBV20-1,SAKDPQRDSYGYT
TRBV5-1,ASSLSRGRDTGELF
TRBV24-1,ATSDVDDEQY
TRBV10-2,ASSYGGTRRDSPLH
TRBV24-1,ATSDPGTGDEKLF
TRBV27,ASSPRGSGYEQY
TRBV7-6,ASSERGGGAGETQY
TRBV5-4,ASSPRTEGAGANVLT
TRBV12-3/TRBV12-4,ASRRRVWVNTEAF
TRBV10-1,ASSESPGNQPQH
TRBV19,ASSPVQGRGSEKLF
TRBV6-6,ASSYSGQGMGSPLH
TRBV14,ASSSTGPLVNQPQH
TRBV11-2,ASSLDLGNQPQH
TRBV7-9,ASSLGGLNTEAF
TRBV29-1,SVPRGAGSETQY
TRBV28,ASTLSLTGELF
TRBV7-9,ASSPSPGQNEKLF
TRBV5-4,ASSLSCAGGPEAF
TRBV11-1,ASSPRTNEQY
TRBV7-2,ASSFGGFSEAF
TRBV2,ASSVDGGSEKLF
TRBV12-3/TRBV12-4,ASGLASLTGFDGYT
TRBV10-2,ASSEQGSNQPQH
TRBV19,ASSLPGATNEKLF
TRBV10-2,ASRTQGAGETQY
TRBV12-3/TRBV12-4,ASSFDWASETQY
TRBV20-1,SARDPEQGDVGTQY
TRBV9,ASSAGLQETQY
TRBV6-5,ASSYPRSGGYEQY
TRBV14,ASSYPDDRAGYGYT
TRBV6-4,ASLSSGNTIY
TRBV20-1,STRTGRGKETQY
TRBV24-1,ATSDGWDRNYEQY